A selection of T cell receptor beta chains follows, all from one sample in a study of human T cells and chemical hapten exposure. Each CDR3 protein gets one entry after TCRdb re-called the RACE reads with MiXCR. The table has approximately 52,000 distinct CDR3 sequences, over 8% seen once. Specimen: whole blood, collected in connection with sensitization to the hapten diphenylcyclopropenone (DPC). The receptors stem from a middle-aged woman with alopecia areata. Some clones in this sample may be carry-over from other donors' samples. Both conserved end residues are part of each CDR3. D genes are given only for firm matches. Part of the rows lack a size; the others show once, few, many or a class for expanded clones.

len: 16; abundance: many; j_gene: TRBJ2-3; v_gene: TRBV4-2; d_gene: TRBD2; CDR3aa: CASSQDTSGGTDTQYF; CDR3nt: TGTGCCAGCAGCCAAGATACTAGCGGGGGCACAGATACGCAGTATTTT
len: 16; abundance: few; j_gene: TRBJ2-1; v_gene: TRBV7-2; d_gene: TRBD2; CDR3aa: CASSSALAGGANEQFF; CDR3nt: TGTGCCAGCAGCTCAGCCCTAGCGGGGGGGGCCAATGAGCAGTTCTTC
len: 15; abundance: few; j_gene: TRBJ1-2; v_gene: TRBV4-2; d_gene: NA; CDR3aa: CASSQYQGEDYGYTF; CDR3nt: TGTGCCAGCAGCCAATATCAGGGTGAGGACTATGGCTACACCTTC
len: 14; abundance: many; j_gene: TRBJ1-2; v_gene: TRBV2; d_gene: NA; CDR3aa: CASKGTGQNYGYTF; CDR3nt: TGTGCCAGCAAGGGCACAGGTCAAAACTATGGCTACACCTTC
len: 15; abundance: many; j_gene: TRBJ2-1; v_gene: TRBV9; d_gene: NA; CDR3aa: CASSALGRGPNEQFF; CDR3nt: TGTGCCAGCAGCGCCCTTGGCAGGGGCCCCAATGAGCAGTTCTTC
len: 14; abundance: few; j_gene: TRBJ2-5; v_gene: TRBV9; d_gene: NA; CDR3aa: CASSVTDSQETQYF; CDR3nt: TGTGCCAGCAGCGTAACCGACAGCCAAGAGACCCAGTACTTC
len: 16; abundance: few; j_gene: TRBJ1-1; v_gene: TRBV12-3/TRBV12-4; d_gene: NA; CDR3aa: CASSFSSTPLNTEAFF; CDR3nt: TGTGCCAGCAGTTTTTCCTCGACTCCCTTGAACACTGAAGCTTTCTTT
len: 13; abundance: many; j_gene: TRBJ1-2; v_gene: TRBV20-1; d_gene: NA; CDR3aa: CSASFESEEGYTF; CDR3nt: TGCAGTGCTAGCTTTGAGTCGGAGGAAGGCTACACCTTC
len: 17; abundance: few; j_gene: TRBJ2-7; v_gene: TRBV6-5; d_gene: TRBD2; CDR3aa: CATRSPGTSGPRGEQYF; CDR3nt: TGTGCCACCCGCAGTCCCGGGACTAGCGGGCCCCGGGGCGAGCAGTACTTC
len: 14; abundance: few; j_gene: TRBJ2-1; v_gene: TRBV7-6; d_gene: TRBD1; CDR3aa: CASSPRDRANGQFF; CDR3nt: TGTGCCAGCAGCCCGCGGGACAGGGCCAATGGGCAGTTCTTC
len: 12; abundance: many; j_gene: TRBJ2-7; v_gene: TRBV20-1; d_gene: NA; CDR3aa: CSAGNGGYEQYF; CDR3nt: TGCAGTGCTGGGAACGGTGGGTACGAGCAGTACTTC
len: 15; abundance: many; j_gene: TRBJ2-2; v_gene: TRBV9; d_gene: TRBD2; CDR3aa: CASSVWSGGTGELFF; CDR3nt: TGTGCCAGCAGCGTATGGAGCGGGGGTACCGGGGAGCTGTTTTTT
len: 14; abundance: few; j_gene: TRBJ2-3; v_gene: TRBV6-1; d_gene: TRBD1; CDR3aa: CASLTGVYTDTQYF; CDR3nt: TGTGCCAGCCTTACAGGGGTATACACAGATACGCAGTATTTT
len: 11; abundance: NA; j_gene: TRBJ2-7; v_gene: TRBV11-1; d_gene: NA; CDR3aa: CASSFDYEQYF; CDR3nt: TGTGCCAGCAGCTTCGATTACGAGCAGTACTTC
len: 14; abundance: few; j_gene: TRBJ1-1; v_gene: TRBV9; d_gene: NA; CDR3aa: CASSGRQPNTEAFF; CDR3nt: TGTGCCAGCAGCGGCCGACAACCAAACACTGAAGCTTTCTTT
len: 18; abundance: many; j_gene: TRBJ2-1; v_gene: TRBV5-1; d_gene: TRBD2; CDR3aa: CASSSGTSGRAFYNEQFF; CDR3nt: TGCGCCAGCAGCTCCGGGACTAGCGGGAGGGCCTTCTACAATGAGCAGTTCTTC
len: 15; abundance: many; j_gene: TRBJ2-7; v_gene: TRBV11-2; d_gene: NA; CDR3aa: CASSLWSTASYEQYF; CDR3nt: TGTGCCAGCAGCTTATGGAGTACGGCCTCCTACGAGCAGTACTTC
len: 14; abundance: many; j_gene: TRBJ2-7; v_gene: TRBV7-2; d_gene: TRBD1; CDR3aa: CASSTRQGAREQYF; CDR3nt: TGTGCCAGCAGCACGCGACAGGGAGCACGCGAGCAGTACTTC
len: 15; abundance: many; j_gene: TRBJ2-1; v_gene: TRBV9; d_gene: NA; CDR3aa: CASSARDFRGEEQFF; CDR3nt: TGTGCCAGCAGCGCCCGGGACTTTAGGGGCGAGGAGCAGTTCTTC
len: 15; abundance: many; j_gene: TRBJ1-2; v_gene: TRBV5-1; d_gene: NA; CDR3aa: CASSLAGGIPDGYTF; CDR3nt: TGCGCCAGCAGCTTGGCGGGAGGGATACCCGATGGCTACACCTTC
len: 16; abundance: many; j_gene: TRBJ1-2; v_gene: TRBV12-5; d_gene: NA; CDR3aa: CASGLVRGSLNYGYTF; CDR3nt: TGTGCTAGTGGTTTGGTACGAGGCAGCTTGAACTATGGCTACACCTTC
len: 14; abundance: NA; j_gene: TRBJ2-2; v_gene: TRBV18; d_gene: NA; CDR3aa: CASDSLARTGELFF; CDR3nt: TGTGCCAGCGATAGCCTGGCCAGGACCGGGGAGCTGTTTTTT
len: 13; abundance: few; j_gene: TRBJ2-5; v_gene: TRBV6-2/TRBV6-3; d_gene: TRBD2; CDR3aa: CASNLAGAATQYF; CDR3nt: TGTGCCAGCAACCTAGCGGGGGCAGCGACCCAGTACTTC
len: 12; abundance: many; j_gene: TRBJ1-1; v_gene: TRBV20-1; d_gene: NA; CDR3aa: CRKGGRSTEAFF; CDR3nt: TGCCGTAAGGGGGGCCGGAGCACTGAAGCTTTCTTT
len: 14; abundance: many; j_gene: TRBJ2-7; v_gene: TRBV5-5; d_gene: NA; CDR3aa: CASSLRAADLEQYF; CDR3nt: TGTGCCAGCAGCTTGAGGGCGGCGGACCTCGAGCAGTACTTC
len: 11; abundance: NA; j_gene: TRBJ1-5; v_gene: TRBV12-3/TRBV12-4; d_gene: NA; CDR3aa: CASSPNQPQHF; CDR3nt: TGTGCCAGCAGCCCTAATCAGCCCCAGCATTTT
len: 15; abundance: NA; j_gene: TRBJ1-6; v_gene: TRBV2; d_gene: TRBD1; CDR3aa: CASSLGQDYNSPLHF; CDR3nt: TGTGCCAGCAGCCTCGGACAGGACTATAATTCACCCCTCCACTTT
len: 18; abundance: medium-sized; j_gene: TRBJ2-3; v_gene: TRBV4-1; d_gene: NA; CDR3aa: CASSQTLSRGLYTDTQYF; CDR3nt: TGCGCCAGCAGCCAGACTCTAAGCAGGGGCTTATACACAGATACGCAGTATTTT
len: 15; abundance: many; j_gene: TRBJ2-3; v_gene: TRBV11-3; d_gene: TRBD1; CDR3aa: CASSLGTGPTDTQYF; CDR3nt: TGTGCCAGCAGCTTAGGGACAGGCCCCACAGATACGCAGTATTTT
len: 13; abundance: many; j_gene: TRBJ1-6; v_gene: TRBV9; d_gene: NA; CDR3aa: CASSGEGLRALHF; CDR3nt: TGTGCCAGCAGCGGAGAGGGCCTTAGGGCCCTCCACTTT
len: 14; abundance: NA; j_gene: TRBJ2-7; v_gene: TRBV7-9; d_gene: NA; CDR3aa: CASSPSYYSYEQYF; CDR3nt: TGTGCCAGCAGCCCGAGCTATTACTCCTACGAGCAGTACTTC